This TCR beta chain is drawn from a study of blood T cell repertoires in COVID-19. Across the study: The cDNA or gDNA used as material had been derived from T cells, B-cell-depleted T cells, or PBMCs.

Profiling relied on immunoSEQ multiplex PCR, and the TCRdb table lists in-frame clones only, not all of them. The top ten clones hold more than 7.5% of a sample with 150,000 to 200,000 clones, about 82% of them seen once. Germline CDR1 is SGDLS and CDR2 is YYNGEE. V was pared by 2 bases and J by 0 bases, with 8 bases between. This CDR3 has 14 residues. The study recruited people aged about 18 to 90 years across approximately 24 US areas. The V call is TRBV9, the J call TRBJ1-1; a possible D gene is TRBD1 (5 bases). The origin of this receptor is a woman aged 25-40 years who had recovered from COVID-19. Source material: PBMCs or T cells enriched from blood (not recorded which). CDR3 residues: CASSVKGLNTEAFF. The CDR3 bases are TGTGCCAGCAGCGTGAAGGGGTTGAACACTGAAGCTTTCTTT.